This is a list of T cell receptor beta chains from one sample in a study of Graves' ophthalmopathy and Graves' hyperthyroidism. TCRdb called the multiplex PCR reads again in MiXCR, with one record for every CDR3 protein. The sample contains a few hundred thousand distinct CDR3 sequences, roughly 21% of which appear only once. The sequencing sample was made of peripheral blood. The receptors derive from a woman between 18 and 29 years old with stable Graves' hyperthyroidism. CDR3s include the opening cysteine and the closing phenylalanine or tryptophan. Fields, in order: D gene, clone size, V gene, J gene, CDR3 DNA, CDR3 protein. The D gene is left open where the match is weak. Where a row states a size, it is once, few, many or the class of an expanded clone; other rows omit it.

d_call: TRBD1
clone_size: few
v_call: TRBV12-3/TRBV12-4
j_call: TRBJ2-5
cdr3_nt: TGTGCCAGCAGTTCCGCAGGACAGGCACAAGAGACCCAGTACTTC
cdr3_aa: CASSSAGQAQETQYF

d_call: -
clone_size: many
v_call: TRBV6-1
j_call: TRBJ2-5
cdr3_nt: TGTGCCAGCAGTGAGAGGCTAGCGCGGGAAGAGACCCAGTACTTC
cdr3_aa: CASSERLAREETQYF

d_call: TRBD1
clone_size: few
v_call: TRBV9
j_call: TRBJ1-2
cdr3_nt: TGTGCCAGCAGCGGCAACAGGGGAAACTATGGCTACACCTTC
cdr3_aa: CASSGNRGNYGYTF

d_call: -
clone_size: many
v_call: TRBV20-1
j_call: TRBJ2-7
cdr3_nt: TGCAGTGCTAACCCGACAGCTAACTACGAGCAGTACTTC
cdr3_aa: CSANPTANYEQYF

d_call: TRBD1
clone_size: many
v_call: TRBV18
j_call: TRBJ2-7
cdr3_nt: TGTGCCAGCTCACCCCGTTCGTTGGGACAGGGGATTGTGGAGTACTTC
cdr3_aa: CASSPRSLGQGIVEYF

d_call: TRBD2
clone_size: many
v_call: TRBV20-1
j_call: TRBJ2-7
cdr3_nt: TGCAGTGCTGGGCTAGCGGGAGGGTACGAGCAGTACTTC
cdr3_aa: CSAGLAGGYEQYF

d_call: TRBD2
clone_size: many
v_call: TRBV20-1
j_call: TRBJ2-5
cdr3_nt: TGCAGTGCTACGGTCCCCGGGGGGGAGACCCAGTACTTC
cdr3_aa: CSATVPGGETQYF

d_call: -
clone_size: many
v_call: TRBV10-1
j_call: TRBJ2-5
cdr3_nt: TGCGCCAGCAGTGAGAGGTGGGGAGAGACCCAGTACTTC
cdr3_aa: CASSERWGETQYF

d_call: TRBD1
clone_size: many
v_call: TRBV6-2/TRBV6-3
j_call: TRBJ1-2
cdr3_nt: TGTGCCAGCACCCAGGACAGGGCCTATGGCTACACCTTC
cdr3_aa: CASTQDRAYGYTF

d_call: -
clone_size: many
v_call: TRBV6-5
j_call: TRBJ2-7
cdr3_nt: TGTGCCAGCAGTTCCCCGACAGGATTTAACCCCTACGAGCAGTACTTC
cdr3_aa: CASSSPTGFNPYEQYF

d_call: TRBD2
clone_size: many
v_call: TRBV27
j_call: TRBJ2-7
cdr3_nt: TGTGCCAGCAGTGTACCGGGGACTAGCGGTCCCTACGAGCAGTACTTC
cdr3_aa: CASSVPGTSGPYEQYF

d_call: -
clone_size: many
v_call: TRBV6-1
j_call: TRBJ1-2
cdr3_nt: TGTGCCAGCAGTCCCTCCGAGCGCTACACCTTC
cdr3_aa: CASSPSERYTF

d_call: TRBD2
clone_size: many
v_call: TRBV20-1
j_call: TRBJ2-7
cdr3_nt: TGCAGTGCTAGAGTACAGGCGGGAGGGAACGAGCAGTACTTC
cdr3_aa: CSARVQAGGNEQYF

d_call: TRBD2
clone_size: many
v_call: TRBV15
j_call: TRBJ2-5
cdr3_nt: TGTGCCACCAGCAGATGGTTTGACGGGGCTAGCGGGACCCAAGAGACCCAGTACTTC
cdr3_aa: CATSRWFDGASGTQETQYF

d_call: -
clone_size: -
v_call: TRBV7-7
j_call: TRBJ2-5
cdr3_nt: TGTGCTAGCAGCTCACGACAGGGAGGGACCCAGTACTTC
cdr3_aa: CASSSRQGGTQYF

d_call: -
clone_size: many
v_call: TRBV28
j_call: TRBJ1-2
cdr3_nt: TGTGCCAGCAGTGAACCCGCGGGAAGGTTCTATGGCTACACCTTC
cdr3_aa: CASSEPAGRFYGYTF

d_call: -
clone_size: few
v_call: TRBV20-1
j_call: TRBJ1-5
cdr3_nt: TGCAGTGCTAGAGATTGGCGTAGGGGACGAGGCCAGCCCCAGCATTTT
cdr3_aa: CSARDWRRGRGQPQHF

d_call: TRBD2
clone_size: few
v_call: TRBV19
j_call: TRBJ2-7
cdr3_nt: TGTGCCACCGCTGCAGCGGGGGGAGCCTACGAGCAGTACTTC
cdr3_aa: CATAAAGGAYEQYF

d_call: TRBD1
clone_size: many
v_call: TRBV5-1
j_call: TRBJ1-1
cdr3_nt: TGCGCCAGCAGCTTGAGAGGGGGCGGAGTAAGCACTGAAGCTTTCTTT
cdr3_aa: CASSLRGGGVSTEAFF

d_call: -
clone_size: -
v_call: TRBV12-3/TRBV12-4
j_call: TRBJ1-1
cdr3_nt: TGTGCCAGCAGTTCCTGGGACACCTTGAACACTGAAGCTTTCTTT
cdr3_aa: CASSSWDTLNTEAFF

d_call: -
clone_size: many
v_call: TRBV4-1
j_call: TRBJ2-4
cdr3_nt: TGCGCCAGCAGCCAAGATCGGTCCAGAGGGAACATTCAGTACTTC
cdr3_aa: CASSQDRSRGNIQYF

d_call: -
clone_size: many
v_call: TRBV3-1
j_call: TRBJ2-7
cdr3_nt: TGTGCCAGCAGCCCCGGTGGCAGACCTGTGGACGAGCAGTACTTC
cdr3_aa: CASSPGGRPVDEQYF

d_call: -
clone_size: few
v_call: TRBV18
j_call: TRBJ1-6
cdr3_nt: TGTGCCAGCTCACGATTTTATGGGACCCCGGCAGGAGGTCGGAATTCACCCCTCCACTTT
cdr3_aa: CASSRFYGTPAGGRNSPLHF

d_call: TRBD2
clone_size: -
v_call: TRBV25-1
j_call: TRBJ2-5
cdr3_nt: TGTGCCAGCAGTGAATCCCGTCTAGCGGGAGTGGGGACACAAGAGACCCAGTACTTC
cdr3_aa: CASSESRLAGVGTQETQYF

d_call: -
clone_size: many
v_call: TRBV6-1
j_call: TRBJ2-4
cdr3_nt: TGTGCCAGCAGTGAACTGTGGGATGGAGGCAAAAACATTCAGTACTTC
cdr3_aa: CASSELWDGGKNIQYF

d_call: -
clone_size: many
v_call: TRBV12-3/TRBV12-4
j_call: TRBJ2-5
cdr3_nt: TGTGCCAGCAGTTTGGTGGCAGCTCAAGAGACCCAGTACTTC
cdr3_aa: CASSLVAAQETQYF

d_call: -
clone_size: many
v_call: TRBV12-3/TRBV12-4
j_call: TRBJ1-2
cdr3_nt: TGTGCCAGCAGTTTATCTGGAGTAAGACGGGCCGGCTACACCTTC
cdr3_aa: CASSLSGVRRAGYTF

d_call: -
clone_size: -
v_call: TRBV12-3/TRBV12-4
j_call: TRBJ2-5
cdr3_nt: TGTGCCAGCAGTTTTTTCCCCCGGACGGCAGGCGAGACCCAGTACTTC
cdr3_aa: CASSFFPRTAGETQYF

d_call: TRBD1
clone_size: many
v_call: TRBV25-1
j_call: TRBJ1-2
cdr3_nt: TGTGCCAGCAGTGAACAGGGGGTAGGATACGGCTACACCTTC
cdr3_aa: CASSEQGVGYGYTF

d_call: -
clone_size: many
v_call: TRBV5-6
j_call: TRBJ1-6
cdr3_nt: TGTGCCAGCAGCTTGGGGGCAGGGTTTTATTCACCCCTCCACTTT
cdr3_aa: CASSLGAGFYSPLHF

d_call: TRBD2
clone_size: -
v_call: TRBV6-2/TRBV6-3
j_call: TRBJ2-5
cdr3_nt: TGTGCCAGCAGTTACTCCCCCGGACTAGCGGGAGTGGAGACCCAGTACTTC
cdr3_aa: CASSYSPGLAGVETQYF

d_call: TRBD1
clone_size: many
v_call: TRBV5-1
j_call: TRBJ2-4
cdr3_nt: TGCGCCAGCAGCGGAGGACAGGGCGCCAAAAACATTCAGTACTTC
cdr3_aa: CASSGGQGAKNIQYF

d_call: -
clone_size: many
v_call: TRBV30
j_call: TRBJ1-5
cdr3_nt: TGTGCCTCCTCAGGGCGGGACGGCCGGGCGAGCAATCAGCCCCAGCATTTT
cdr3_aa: CASSGRDGRASNQPQHF

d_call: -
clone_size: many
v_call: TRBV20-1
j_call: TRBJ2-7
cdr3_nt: TGCAGTGCTAGCTCAGGACAAACCTACGAGCAGTACTTC
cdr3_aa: CSASSGQTYEQYF

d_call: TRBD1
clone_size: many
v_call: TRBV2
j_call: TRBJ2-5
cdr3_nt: TGTGCCAGCAGCGAACGAGGGACAGCTATGGAGACCCAGTACTTC
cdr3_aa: CASSERGTAMETQYF

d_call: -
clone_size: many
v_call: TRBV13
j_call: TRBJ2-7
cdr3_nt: TGTGCCAGCAGCTACAGGGACCTCTACGAGCAGTACTTC
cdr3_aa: CASSYRDLYEQYF

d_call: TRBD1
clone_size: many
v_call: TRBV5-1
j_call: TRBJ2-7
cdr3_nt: TGTGCCAGCAGTTTAGGGGGCCCGTACGAGCAGTACTTC
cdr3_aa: CASSLGGPYEQYF

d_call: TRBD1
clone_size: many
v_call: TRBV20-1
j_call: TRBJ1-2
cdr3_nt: TGCAGTGCCCACGCGGGACAGGGGGCGCGAGGCTACACCTTC
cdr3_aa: CSAHAGQGARGYTF

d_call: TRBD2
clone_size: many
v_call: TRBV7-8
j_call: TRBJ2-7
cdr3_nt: TGTGCCAGCGAGGGGACTAGCGGGAGTTCGGAGAACTTCTACGAGCAGTACTTC
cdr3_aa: CASEGTSGSSENFYEQYF

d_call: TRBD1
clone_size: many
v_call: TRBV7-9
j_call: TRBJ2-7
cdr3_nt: TGTGCCAGCAGCTTAGCGGCGTGGACAGGGAACTACGAGCAGTACTTC
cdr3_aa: CASSLAAWTGNYEQYF

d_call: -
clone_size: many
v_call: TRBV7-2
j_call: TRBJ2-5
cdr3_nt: TGTGCCAGCAGGCTGAGGGGAAGGGAGACCCAGTACTTC
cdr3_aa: CASRLRGRETQYF

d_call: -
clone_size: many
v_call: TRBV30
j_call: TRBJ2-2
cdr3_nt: TGTGCCTGGAGTGACCGGGACCCCGGGGAGCTGTTTTTT
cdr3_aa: CAWSDRDPGELFF

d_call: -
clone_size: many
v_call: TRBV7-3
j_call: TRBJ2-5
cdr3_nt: TGTGCCAGCAGCTTAGCGATGCCTAAGACCCAGTACTTC
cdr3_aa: CASSLAMPKTQYF

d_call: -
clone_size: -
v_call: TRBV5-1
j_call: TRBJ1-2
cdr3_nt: TGCGCCAGCAGCTTGGAAGGGTTCAGTATTTATGGCTACACCTTC
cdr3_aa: CASSLEGFSIYGYTF

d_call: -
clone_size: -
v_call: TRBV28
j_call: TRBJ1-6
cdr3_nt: TGTGCCAGCAGTTTATGGCAGCTGACGATCTACTATAATTCACCCCTCCACTTT
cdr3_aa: CASSLWQLTIYYNSPLHF

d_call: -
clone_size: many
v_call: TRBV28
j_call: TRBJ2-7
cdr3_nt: TGTGCCAGCAGTTACTCCCTCGGGCCCTACGAGCAGTACTTC
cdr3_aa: CASSYSLGPYEQYF

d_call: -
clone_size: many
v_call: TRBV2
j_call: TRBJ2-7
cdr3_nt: TGTGCCAGCATATCCGCGTCCTACGAGCAGTACTTC
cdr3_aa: CASISASYEQYF